The T cell receptor beta chain under discussion was sequenced for a study of cytotoxic CD8 clonotypes in ibrutinib-treated CLL. On this clone: As yet, its antigen is unknown.

Findings and limits, study-wide: Sampling schedules were unmatched across sustained-remission and progressing patients.

Method: immunoSEQ multiplex PCR; TCRdb's copy keeps in-frame clones and lacks some. The sample lists over 150,000 clones, around 72% occurring once. CDR1 is SGHTA, CDR2 FQGNSA, per germline. This CDR3 spans 15 amino acids. J was trimmed by 4 bases and V by 2 bases; bases with no gene match: 5. The sequence was collected from a human donor with chronic lymphocytic leukemia. Material: PBMCs, obtained after 24 months of ibrutinib treatment. J is TRBJ2-7 and V is TRBV7-2; 10 bases map to TRBD2. The CDR3 region is CASSLSSGSTYEQYF. In DNA form, the CDR3 reads TGTGCCAGCAGCTTATCTAGCGGGAGTACGTACGAGCAGTACTTC.